The 19 T cell receptor beta chains below were found in one sample sequenced in a study of regulatory T cells in long-lasting Graves disease. Assembly of TCR beta libraries relied on iRepertoire HTBI primers together with Arm-PCR of CDR3 regions. TCRdb used MiXCR to reprocess the multiplex PCR reads, holding one entry per CDR3 protein. The profile shows 300,000 to 400,000 distinct CDR3 sequences, approximately 15% of them singletons. As to time point: newly diagnosed GD, antithyroid drugs for less than 3 months. Researchers made the TCR library from RNA that was extracted from PBMCs. This same sample was also taken into another study, of T cells in Graves' hyperthyroidism and ophthalmopathy.

This specimen was peripheral blood mononuclear cells (PBMCs), taken at new diagnosis, from a patient treated with antithyroid drugs. The receptors shown here come from a man aged 40-50 years with Graves disease.

There are many counts of this clonotype. The rearrangement joins TRBV7-3 to TRBJ2-2; D call uncertain. V lost 5 bases to trimming and J lost 0 bases, with 7 bases between them. In germline, CDR1 is SGHTA, CDR2 FQGTGA. This CDR3 comprises 14 residues. The CDR3 sequence: CASSPVSNTGELFF. CDR3 nucleotide sequence: TGTGCCAGCAGCCCAGTTTCGAACACCGGGGAGCTGTTTTTT.

There are many counts of this clonotype. The chain links TRBV5-1 to TRBJ2-5; D is tentatively TRBD1 or TRBD2 (5 bases each). The V end lost 1 base, the J end lost 5 bases, and 15 bases lay between the germline ends. The germline V gene has CDR1 SGHRS and CDR2 YFSETQ. This CDR3 comprises 15 residues. CDR3 loop: CASSLFTAGTETQYF. In DNA form, the CDR3 reads TGCGCCAGCAGCTTGTTTACGGCAGGGACCGAGACCCAGTACTTC.

The rearrangement uses TRBV7-9 and TRBJ1-4; a possible D gene is TRBD1 (5 bases). Trimming shortened V by 5 bases and J by 6 bases, and 16 bases separated the two germline ends. Germline CDR1 reads SEHNR; CDR2 reads FQNEAQ (reference sequence). This CDR3 is 15 amino acids long. The CDR3 coding sequence is TGTGCCAGCAGCCAGCCCTGGGGGGAGGATGAAAAACTGTTTTTT. This translates into CASSQPWGEDEKLFF.

In its sample, this clonotype was seen a few times. A read error may explain this, as a much larger clone is one base away. The J gene is TRBJ2-1, the V gene TRBV18, with 9 bases fitting TRBD1. Germline assignment: CDR1 KGHSH and CDR2 LQKENI. V dropped 5 bases and J dropped 8; count of bases not matched to a gene: 10. There are 15 residues in the CDR3. The CDR3 DNA reads as TGTGCCAGCTCATCCGCGGGACAGGGTGGGTATGAGCAGTTCTTC. Its protein product is CASSSAGQGGYEQFF.

This clonotype came up a few times. This likely comes from a read error, as the CDR3 has no conserved phenylalanine or tryptophan at its end. CDR3 bases: TGTGCCGCCAGTGATTTGGGCGGGGGCGGCACAGATACGCAGTATCTT. Amino acids: CAASDLGGGGTDTQYL. The V and J genes are TRBV24-1 and TRBJ2-3, with D maybe TRBD2 (7 bases). The CDR3 loop spans 16 amino acids. Germline CDR1 is KGHDR and CDR2 is SFDVKD.

Ten or more counts support this clonotype. This chain uses TRBV7-2 with TRBJ2-7; D possibly corresponds to TRBD1 (6 bases). The CDR3 has 15 residues. V shed 4 bases and J shed 1 base, with 14 bases lying between them. Germline V gene sequence: CDR1 SGHTA, CDR2 FQGNSA. CDR3: CASSSYGGSSYEQYF. CDR3 nucleotides: TGTGCCAGCAGCTCGTATGGGGGCTCATCCTACGAGCAGTACTTC.

This clonotype has a count of ten or more. V and J are TRBV28 and TRBJ1-3; TRBD1 aligns across 11 bases. The CDR3 spans 17 residues. J gave up 4 bases and V 6 bases, and 11 bases lay outside the gene matches. The germline V gene encodes CDR1 MDHEN and CDR2 SYDVKM. The CDR3 DNA reads as TGTGCCAGCAGCACAACCGGACAGGGGGCGAGCGGAAACACCATATATTTT. Translating gives CASSTTGQGASGNTIYF.

This clonotype occurred many times. J is TRBJ1-6 and V is TRBV27; 9 nucleotides agree with TRBD1. Germline CDR1 MNHEY, CDR2 SMNVEV (reference sequence). Trimming cost V 5 bases and J 8 bases; bases outside gene matches: 16. This CDR3 is 18 amino acids long. The CDR3 DNA sequence: TGTGCCAGCAGTCCACTATCACTGGGACAGGGAGGGGATTCACCCCTCCACTTT. Its protein is CASSPLSLGQGGDSPLHF.

This clonotype was seen only once. The CDR3 reads CASSFATPYEQYF. Here the CDR3 DNA reads TGTGCCAGCAGCTTTGCTACACCCTACGAGCAGTACTTC. V and J are TRBV7-2 and TRBJ2-7; D remains ambiguous. This CDR3 contains 13 residues. Deletions cut 3 bases from V and 2 bases from J, with 8 bases between. Germline CDR1 reads SGHTA; CDR2 reads FQGNSA.

This clonotype turned up a few times. V and J are TRBV7-9 and TRBJ1-1; 7 bases align to TRBD1. With V trimmed by 4 bases and J by 4 bases, 6 bases remained unmatched. The V gene's germline CDR1 is SEHNR and CDR2 FQNEAQ (reference sequence). CDR3 length equals 14 residues. This CDR3 reads CASSSRQGLTEAFF. CDR3 in DNA: TGTGCCAGCAGCTCCCGACAGGGTCTCACTGAAGCTTTCTTT.

The table lists this clonotype with a few counts. V gene TRBV5-1 combines with J gene TRBJ2-1, with a tentative D call TRBD2 (5 bases). The end of the DNA aligns better with TRBJ2-5, so the J call may be wrong. This CDR3 has 15 residues. Germline V CDR1 and CDR2: SGHRS, YFSETQ. The CDR3 here is CASSLGRTLGETQYF. The CDR3 coding sequence is TGCGCCAGCAGCTTGGGACGGACTTTAGGAGAGACCCAGTACTTC.

This clonotype was observed at least ten times. The rearrangement links TRBV20-1 to TRBJ2-5, with 7 bases lining up with TRBD2. This CDR3 has 15 amino acids. The germline gives CDR1 DFQATT, CDR2 SNEGSKA (reference sequence). V lost 3 bases to trimming and J lost 1 base; unmatched junction nucleotides: 8. The CDR3 bases are TGCAGTGCTAGTTTACGGGAGGCGGTCCAAGAGACCCAGTACTTC. Protein product: CSASLREAVQETQYF.

V gene TRBV4-1 combines with J gene TRBJ2-3, with no clear D. The CDR3 consists of 14 residues. Between the trimmed V and J ends, which lost 3 bases and 1 base, there was a span of 8 bases. From germline, CDR1 is MGHRA and CDR2 YSYEKL. The CDR3 loop is CASSHMVRTDTQYF. CDR3 nucleotides: TGCGCCAGCAGCCATATGGTACGCACAGATACGCAGTATTTT.

This clonotype was picked up many times. This rearrangement joins TRBV28 to TRBJ1-5; D might be TRBD1 (5 bases). With 3 bases removed from V and 7 bases from J, the gap between germline ends came to 16 bases. CDR1 and CDR2 (germline): MDHEN, SYDVKM. The CDR3 contains 15 residues. DNA for the CDR3: TGTGCCAGCAGTTTTCCTCAGGGTTTTTTCCAGCCCCAGCATTTT. Amino acids: CASSFPQGFFQPQHF.

The genes are TRBV11-2 and TRBJ2-3; D is perhaps TRBD1 or TRBD2 (6 bases each). CDR3 size: 18 residues. Germline V gene sequence: CDR1 SGHAT, CDR2 FQNNGV. Trimming left V 3 bases short and J 1 base short, with 20 bases between. In nucleotides, the CDR3 is TGTGCCAGCAGCTTCCCCTCTGGTGGGGGGCTCGGCACAGATACGCAGTATTTT. This encodes CASSFPSGGGLGTDTQYF.

This clonotype was counted many times. The chain is built from TRBV20-1 and TRBJ2-3; D is uncertain. Germline CDR1 DFQATT, CDR2 SNEGSKA (reference sequence). This CDR3 has 12 residues. Trimming removed 2 bases at V and 4 bases at J, with 7 bases between. The CDR3 nucleotides read TGCAGTGCTAGACGAGGCCCAGATACGCAGTATTTT. Translated: CSARRGPDTQYF.

This clonotype was seen a handful of times. This chain connects TRBV28 to TRBJ1-1; no definite D call. The CDR3 loop spans 16 amino acids. In germline, CDR1 is MDHEN, CDR2 SYDVKM. V shed 1 base and J shed 0 bases, with 12 bases lying between them. The CDR3: CASSLSGLGMNTEAFF. The CDR3, as DNA: TGTGCCAGCAGTTTATCGGGTTTGGGAATGAACACTGAAGCTTTCTTT.

The chain joins TRBV12-3 or TRBV12-4 to TRBJ2-1; the D gene is possibly TRBD2 (7 bases). Between the trimmed V and J ends, which lost 3 bases and 0 bases, there was a span of 18 bases. The CDR3 runs to 18 residues. CDR3 DNA sequence: TGTGCCAGCAGTTTGAATCGCCGGGGGGCCTTCTCCTACAATGAGCAGTTCTTC. It codes for CASSLNRRGAFSYNEQFF.

This clonotype was recorded at least ten times. V is TRBV4-1 and J is TRBJ2-3; no definite D call. CDR1 and CDR2 (germline): MGHRA, YSYEKL. The V gene lost 1 base and the J gene lost 0 bases, with 11 bases spanning the gap. The length of the CDR3 is 16 residues. The CDR3 region has the DNA TGCGCCAGCAGCCAAGGTGCACTATCTAGCACAGATACGCAGTATTTT. Its translation is CASSQGALSSTDTQYF.